The T cell receptor beta chain under discussion was sequenced for a study of cytomegalovirus exposure and HLA in healthy donors. Study-wide findings and caveats: Most of the TCR beta V segments (in an earlier analysis) were productive either about 87% or about 30% of the time. Later analysis suggested most CMV-associated TCR beta chains were HLA-restricted.

A word on this clone: The antigen remains undetermined.

Vbeta (60) and Jbeta (13) primers were used in the PCR. Clones were sequenced by immunoSEQ multiplex PCR, and TCRdb holds only the in-frame ones, with some missing. This repertoire includes around 160,000 clones. V dropped 4 bases and J dropped 0 bases, with 10 bases sitting between them. This CDR3 has 15 residues. CDR1 is MGHRA, CDR2 YSYEKL, per germline. The sequencing sample was made of PBMCs. The chain has TRBV4-1 and TRBJ2-4, with D tentatively TRBD1 (6 bases). The receptor was isolated from a woman aged 45-59 years in good health and CMV-seronegative. DNA of the CDR3: TGCGCCAGCAGCCCAGGGGCCCTAGCCAAAAACATTCAGTACTTC. This encodes CASSPGALAKNIQYF.